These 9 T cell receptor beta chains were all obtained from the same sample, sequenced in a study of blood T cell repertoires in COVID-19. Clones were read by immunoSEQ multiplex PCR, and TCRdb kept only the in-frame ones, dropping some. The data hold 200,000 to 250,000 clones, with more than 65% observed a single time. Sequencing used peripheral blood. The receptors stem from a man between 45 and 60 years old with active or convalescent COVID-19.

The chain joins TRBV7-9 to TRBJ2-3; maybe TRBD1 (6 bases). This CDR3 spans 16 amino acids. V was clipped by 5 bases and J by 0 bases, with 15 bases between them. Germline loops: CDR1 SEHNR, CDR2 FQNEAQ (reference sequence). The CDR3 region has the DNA TGTGCCAGCAGCCATAATGACAGGTATAGCACAGATACGCAGTATTTT. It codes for CASSHNDRYSTDTQYF.

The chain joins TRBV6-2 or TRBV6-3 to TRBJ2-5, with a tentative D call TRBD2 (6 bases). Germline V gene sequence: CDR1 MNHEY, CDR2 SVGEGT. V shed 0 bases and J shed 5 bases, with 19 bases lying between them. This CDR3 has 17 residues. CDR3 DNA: TGTGCCAGCAGTTACTCGAGGGGTAGCGGAGACCGGGAGACCCAGTACTTC. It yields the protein CASSYSRGSGDRETQYF.

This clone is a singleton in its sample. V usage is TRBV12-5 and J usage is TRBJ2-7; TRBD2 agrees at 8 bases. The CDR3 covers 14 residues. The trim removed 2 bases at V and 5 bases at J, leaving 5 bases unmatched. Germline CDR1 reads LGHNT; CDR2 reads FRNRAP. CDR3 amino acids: CASGLRGLANEQYF. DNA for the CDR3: TGTGCTAGTGGTTTGCGAGGACTAGCCAACGAGCAGTACTTC.

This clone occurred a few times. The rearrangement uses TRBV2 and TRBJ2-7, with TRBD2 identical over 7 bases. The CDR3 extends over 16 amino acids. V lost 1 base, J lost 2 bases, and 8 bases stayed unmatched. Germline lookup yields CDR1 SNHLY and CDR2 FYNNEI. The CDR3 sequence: CASSEGRGGRPYEQYV. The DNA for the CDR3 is TGTGCCAGCAGTGAAGGTAGGGGAGGGAGGCCCTACGAGCAGTACGTC.

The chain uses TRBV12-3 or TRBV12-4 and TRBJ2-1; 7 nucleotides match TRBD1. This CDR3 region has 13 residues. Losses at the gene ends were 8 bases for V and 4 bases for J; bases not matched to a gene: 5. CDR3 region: CASQTGIYNEQFF. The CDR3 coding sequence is TGTGCCAGCCAGACAGGGATTTACAATGAGCAGTTCTTC.

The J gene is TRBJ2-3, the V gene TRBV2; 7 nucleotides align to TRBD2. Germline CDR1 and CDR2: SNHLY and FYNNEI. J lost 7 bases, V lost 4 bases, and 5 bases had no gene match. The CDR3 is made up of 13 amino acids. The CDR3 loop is CASSGRAGNTQYF. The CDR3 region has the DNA TGTGCCAGCAGTGGGAGAGCGGGAAATACGCAGTATTTT. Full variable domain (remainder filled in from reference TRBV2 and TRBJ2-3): EPEVTQTPSHQVTQMGQEVILRCVPISNHLYFYWYRQILGQKVEFLVSFYNNEISEKSEIFDDQFSVERPDGSNFTLKIRSTKLEDSAMYFCASSGRAGNTQYFGPGTRLTVL.

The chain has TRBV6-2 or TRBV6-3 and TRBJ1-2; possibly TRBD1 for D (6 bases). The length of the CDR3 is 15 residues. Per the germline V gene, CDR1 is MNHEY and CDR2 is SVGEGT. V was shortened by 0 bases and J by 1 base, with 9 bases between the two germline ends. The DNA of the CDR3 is TGTGCCAGCAGTTACTCGATAGGGGGTAACTATGGCTACACCTTC. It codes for CASSYSIGGNYGYTF.

CDR3 DNA: TGTGCCAGCAGCTTAGGGGAGCGGGCGATATCCTACGAGCAGTACTTC. Amino acids: CASSLGERAISYEQYF. V is TRBV7-2 and J is TRBJ2-7; tentative D call: TRBD2 (6 bases). Germline-derived CDR1 and CDR2 are SGHTA and FQGNSA. V lost 1 base and J 1 base, leaving 14 bases between the germline ends. The CDR3 runs to 16 residues. Variable domain in full (rest from reference TRBV7-2 and TRBJ2-7): GAGVSQSPSNKVTEKGKDVELRCDPISGHTALYWYRQSLGQGLEFLIYFQGNSAPDKSGLPSDRFSAERTGGSVSTLTIQRTQQEDSAVYLCASSLGERAISYEQYFGPGTRLTVT.

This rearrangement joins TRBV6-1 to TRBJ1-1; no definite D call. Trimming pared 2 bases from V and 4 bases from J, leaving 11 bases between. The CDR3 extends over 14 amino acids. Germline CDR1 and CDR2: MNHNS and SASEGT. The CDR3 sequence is CASSEPNRVTEAFF. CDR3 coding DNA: TGTGCCAGCAGTGAACCTAACCGAGTCACTGAAGCTTTCTTT.